This TCR beta chain was captured in a study of spatial heterogeneity in lung cancer. Study-level background: Available follow-up PBMC samples, collected a median of roughly 22 months post-resection, were sequenced.

TCR cDNA molecules each had a unique molecular identifier. Each CDR3 protein is one row after TCRdb ran MiXCR on the 5' RACE reads. The sample includes 25,000 to 35,000 distinct CDR3 sequences, more than 9% of them seen just once. General study results and limits: There were more appearances of ubiquitous expanded tumor TCRs in blood at resection than at follow-up.

From germline, CDR1 is MNHEY and CDR2 SVGEGT. V gave up 7 bases and J gave up 3 bases; unmatched junction bases: 8. The CDR3 runs 14 residues. This clonotype showed up just a few times. Its target is not known. Time point in this sample: blood at routine non-recurrence follow-up after resection. Unsorted tumor, nontumor lung tissue or cryopreserved PBMC supplied the whole RNA. The sequences come from PBMCs, collected at follow-up. The TCR sequence derives from a female donor with early-stage non-small cell lung cancer. This chain uses TRBV6-2 or TRBV6-3 with TRBJ2-7; 8 nucleotides agree with TRBD1. The CDR3 region has the DNA TGTGCCAGCACCAAACGGACAGGGAGCTACGAGCAGTACTTC. Translating it yields CASTKRTGSYEQYF.